Reported below is one T cell receptor (beta chain). The CDR3 totals 14 residues. Germline loops: CDR1 SNHLY, CDR2 FYNNEI. V was trimmed by 2 bases and J by 1 base, leaving 8 bases between them. This entry is derived from a study of cytomegalovirus exposure and HLA in healthy donors. Researchers ran the PCR with 60 Vbeta and 13 Jbeta primers. Only in-frame clones appear in the TCRdb table, and some are missing; sequencing was by immunoSEQ multiplex PCR. The table lists around 210,000 clones, about 85% of them singletons, with 0.24% in the top ten. The sequencing sample was made of PBMCs. The TCR sequence derives from a girl aged 2-9 years in good health and CMV-seronegative. The gene calls are TRBV2 and TRBJ2-5; D remains unclear. DNA for the CDR3: TGTGCCAGCAGTGAAAGGCGGTTCCAAGAGACCCAGTACTTC. Protein sequence: CASSERRFQETQYF.